This T cell receptor beta chain derives from a study of T cell changes during pregnancy in multiple sclerosis. CDR3 length: 16 amino acids. Between the trimmed V and J ends, which lost 0 bases and 5 bases, there was a span of 14 bases. Germline V gene data show CDR1 as LGHNA and CDR2 as YNFKEQ. Sequenced by immunoSEQ multiplex PCR; TCRdb stores in-frame clones only, minus some. The top ten clones hold 7.7% of a sample with around 13,000 clones, approximately 88% of them seen once. The chain is built from TRBV4-2 and TRBJ2-1; unclear D gene. The TCR comes from a female donor in good health, enrolled as a control in a pregnancy study. This sample comprised CD8+ T cells from peripheral blood mononuclear cells, obtained in the second trimester of pregnancy. The CDR3 loop is CASSQEAAEAHNEQFF. CDR3 sequence (DNA): TGTGCCAGCAGCCAAGAGGCCGCCGAGGCCCACAATGAGCAGTTCTTC.